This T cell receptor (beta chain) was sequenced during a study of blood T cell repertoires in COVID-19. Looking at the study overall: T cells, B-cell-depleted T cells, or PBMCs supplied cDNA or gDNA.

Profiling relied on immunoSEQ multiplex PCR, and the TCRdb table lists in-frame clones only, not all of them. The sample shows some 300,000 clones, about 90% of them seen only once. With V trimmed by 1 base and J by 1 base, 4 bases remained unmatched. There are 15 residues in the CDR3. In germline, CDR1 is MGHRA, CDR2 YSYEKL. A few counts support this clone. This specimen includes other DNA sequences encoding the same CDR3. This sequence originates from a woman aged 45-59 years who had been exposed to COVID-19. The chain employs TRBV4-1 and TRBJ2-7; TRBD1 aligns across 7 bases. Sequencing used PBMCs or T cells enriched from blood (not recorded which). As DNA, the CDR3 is TGCGCCAGCAGCCAAGCCGGGACAGTATCCTACGAGCAGTACTTC. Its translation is CASSQAGTVSYEQYF.